The clone carrying this TCR beta chain was counted only a few times. Authors' analysis steps: Researchers report that nucleated cell counts were estimated from reference gene primer amplification. The protocol was immunoSEQ multiplex PCR, while the TCRdb copy is restricted to in-frame clones and leaves out a portion. The V and J calls and the clone size are those of that table, but D and trimming were determined from the DNA. Counted here are some 91,000 clones, about nine tenths occurring once; the ten biggest clones make up approximately 1.5%. This sample was taken from a study of blood T cell repertoires in COVID-19. Study information: Samples representing acute and convalescent COVID-19 were sourced from the United States, Italy and Spain. From T cells, B-cell-depleted T cells, or PBMCs came the material, which was cDNA or gDNA.

The germline V and J ends were trimmed by 2 bases and 6 bases, with 14 bases remaining between them. From germline, CDR1 is SEHNR and CDR2 FQNEAQ (reference sequence). The CDR3 sequence is 15 residues long. The sequenced sample consisted of peripheral blood. This receptor was obtained from a man between 60 and 75 years old with acute or convalescent COVID-19. The chain couples TRBV7-9 to TRBJ1-3; maybe TRBD1 (5 bases). As DNA, the CDR3 is TGTGCCAGCAGCTTACAGGGTTCTATTGCAAACACCATATATTTT. Protein product: CASSLQGSIANTIYF.